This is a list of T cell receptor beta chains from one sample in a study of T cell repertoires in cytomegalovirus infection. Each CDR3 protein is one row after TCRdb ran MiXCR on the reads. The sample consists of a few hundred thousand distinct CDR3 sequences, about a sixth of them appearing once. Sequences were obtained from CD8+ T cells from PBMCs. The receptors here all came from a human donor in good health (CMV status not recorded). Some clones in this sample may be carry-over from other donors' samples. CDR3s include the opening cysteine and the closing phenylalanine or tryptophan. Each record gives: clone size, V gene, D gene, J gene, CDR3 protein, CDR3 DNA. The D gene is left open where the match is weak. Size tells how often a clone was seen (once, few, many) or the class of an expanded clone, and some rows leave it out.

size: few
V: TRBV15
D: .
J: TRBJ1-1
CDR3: CATSRAGREAFF
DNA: TGTGCCACCAGCAGAGCGGGACGGGAAGCTTTCTTT

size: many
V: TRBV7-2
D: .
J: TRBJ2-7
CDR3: CASSLNLVGEQYF
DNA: TGTGCCAGCAGCTTAAATCTCGTCGGCGAGCAGTACTTC

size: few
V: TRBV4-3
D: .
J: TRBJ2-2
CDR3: CASSPTGRPNTGELFF
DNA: TGCGCCAGCAGCCCGACGGGGCGTCCGAACACCGGGGAGCTGTTTTTT

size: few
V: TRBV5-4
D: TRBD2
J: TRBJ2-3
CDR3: CASTQYRGGPHTQYF
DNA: TGTGCCAGCACCCAGTATCGCGGGGGACCCCATACGCAGTATTTT

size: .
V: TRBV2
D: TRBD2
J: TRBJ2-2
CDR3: CASTQNPYLAGGSTTGELFF
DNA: TGTGCCAGCACCCAGAATCCGTATCTAGCGGGGGGATCCACCACCGGGGAGCTGTTTTTT

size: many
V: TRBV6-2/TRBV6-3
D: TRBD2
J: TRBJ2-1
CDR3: CASSYSTSGVSNTEQFF
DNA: TGTGCCAGCAGTTACTCGACTAGCGGGGTTAGTAATACTGAGCAGTTCTTC

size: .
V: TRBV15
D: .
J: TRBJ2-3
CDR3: CATSRVGAADTQYF
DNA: TGTGCCACCAGCAGAGTAGGGGCCGCAGATACGCAGTATTTT

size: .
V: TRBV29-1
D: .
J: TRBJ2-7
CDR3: CSVGGGTNDYEQYF
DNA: TGCAGCGTTGGGGGTGGGACAAACGACTACGAGCAGTACTTC

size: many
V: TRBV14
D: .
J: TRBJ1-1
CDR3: CASSQDPLDPNTEAFF
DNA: TGTGCCAGCAGCCAAGATCCCCTGGATCCAAACACTGAAGCTTTCTTT

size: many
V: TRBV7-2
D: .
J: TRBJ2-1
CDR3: CASSLNRVNEQFF
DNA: TGTGCCAGCAGCTTAAACAGGGTCAATGAGCAGTTCTTC

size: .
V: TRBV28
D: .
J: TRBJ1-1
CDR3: CASSNAEGPNTEAFF
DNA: TGTGCCAGCAGCAATGCGGAGGGCCCGAACACTGAAGCTTTCTTT

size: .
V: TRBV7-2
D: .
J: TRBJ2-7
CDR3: CASSFGGSYAYEQYF
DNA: TGTGCCAGCAGCTTTGGAGGTTCTTACGCCTACGAGCAGTACTTC

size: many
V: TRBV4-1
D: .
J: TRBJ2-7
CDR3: CASSETSSYEQYF
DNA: TGCGCCAGCAGCGAGACTAGCTCCTACGAGCAGTACTTC

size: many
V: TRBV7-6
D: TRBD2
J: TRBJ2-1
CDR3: CASSPSGGVLVEQFF
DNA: TGTGCCAGCAGCCCCTCCGGGGGGGTTCTTGTTGAGCAGTTCTTC

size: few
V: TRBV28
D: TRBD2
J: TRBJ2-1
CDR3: CASSPGLAGEPFNEQFF
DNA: TGTGCCAGCAGTCCCGGTCTAGCGGGGGAGCCTTTCAATGAGCAGTTCTTC

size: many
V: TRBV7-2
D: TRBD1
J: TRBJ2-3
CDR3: CASSQWDRSGVNTQYF
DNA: TGTGCCAGCAGCCAATGGGACAGGTCGGGGGTAAATACGCAGTATTTT

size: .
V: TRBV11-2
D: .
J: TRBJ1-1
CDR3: CASSWVGGSEAYF
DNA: TGTGCCAGCAGTTGGGTGGGGGGCTCTGAAGCTTACTTT

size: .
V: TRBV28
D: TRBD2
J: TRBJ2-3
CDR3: CASSSYITSGGTDTQYF
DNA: TGTGCCAGCAGTTCGTACATTACTAGCGGGGGTACAGATACGCAGTATTTT

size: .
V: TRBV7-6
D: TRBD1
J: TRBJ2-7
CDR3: CASSTRDRPYEQYF
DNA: TGTGCCAGCAGCACCCGGGACAGGCCCTACGAGCAGTACTTC

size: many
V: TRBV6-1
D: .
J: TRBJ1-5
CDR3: CASSAREARNQPQHF
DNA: TGTGCCAGCAGTGCTAGGGAAGCGCGCAATCAGCCCCAGCATTTT

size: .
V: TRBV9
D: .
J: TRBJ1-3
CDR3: CASSVGDGNTIYF
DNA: TGTGCCAGCAGCGTAGGGGATGGAAACACCATATATTTT

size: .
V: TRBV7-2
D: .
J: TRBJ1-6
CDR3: CASSLGQSVPFGSPLHF
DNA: TGTGCCAGCAGCTTAGGTCAGTCGGTCCCATTCGGTTCACCCCTCCACTTT

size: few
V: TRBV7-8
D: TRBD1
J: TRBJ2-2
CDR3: CASSLTGYYTGELFF
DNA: TGTGCCAGCAGCTTGACAGGGTATTACACCGGGGAGCTGTTTTTT

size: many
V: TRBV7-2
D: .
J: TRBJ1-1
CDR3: CASSLVWSQTLNTEAFF
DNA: TGTGCCAGCAGCTTAGTCTGGTCGCAGACCCTCAACACTGAAGCTTTCTTT

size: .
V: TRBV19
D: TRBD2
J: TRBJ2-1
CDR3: CASSIGLAGEQFF
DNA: TGTGCCAGTAGTATAGGGCTAGCGGGAGAGCAGTTCTTC

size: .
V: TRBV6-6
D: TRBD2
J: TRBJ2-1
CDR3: CASSSQAGALYNEQFF
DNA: TGTGCCAGCAGTTCTCAAGCGGGGGCCCTCTACAATGAGCAGTTCTTC